One sample yielded the 29 T cell receptor beta chains listed below, sequenced in a study of blood T cell repertoires in COVID-19. The method was immunoSEQ multiplex PCR; TCRdb's version includes in-frame clones alone and lacks a portion of them. The sample carries roughly 250,000 clones, approximately 85% recorded once. The source material was PBMCs or T cells enriched from blood (not recorded which). Receptors originate from a woman aged 25 to 39 who had recovered from COVID-19.

The rearrangement links TRBV2 to TRBJ1-2; TRBD1 agrees at 10 bases. The length of the CDR3 is 14 residues. Per the germline V gene, CDR1 is SNHLY and CDR2 is FYNNEI. V shed 4 bases and J 5 bases; nucleotides not matched to a gene: 4. The CDR3 coding sequence is TGTGCCAGCAGTGGACAGGGGGCTTCGTATGGCTACACCTTC. Its translation: CASSGQGASYGYTF. Full variable domain (rest looked up from reference TRBV2 and TRBJ1-2): EPEVTQTPSHQVTQMGQEVILRCVPISNHLYFYWYRQILGQKVEFLVSFYNNEISEKSEIFDDQFSVERPDGSNFTLKIRSTKLEDSAMYFCASSGQGASYGYTFGSGTRLTVV.

This clone was counted a single time. The CDR3 sequence is CASSQDRGRVNGYTF. CDR3 sequence (DNA): TGTGCCAGCAGCCAAGATAGGGGCAGGGTGAATGGCTACACCTTC. This chain joins TRBV3-1 (or the pseudogene TRBV3-2) and TRBJ1-2, with D perhaps matching TRBD1 (5 bases). Looked up from germline, CDR1 is LGHDT and CDR2 is YNNKEL (reference sequence). Trimming took 0 bases from V and 6 from J, leaving 14 bases between them. This CDR3 spans 15 amino acids.

The gene calls are TRBV20-1 and TRBJ1-1, with D hard to call. The CDR3 covers 14 residues. CDR1 and CDR2 (germline): DFQATT, SNEGSKA (reference sequence). Trimming cost V 3 bases and J 0 bases, with 11 bases left between them. The CDR3 DNA sequence: TGCAGTGCTAGTGGGCTACAGTTGAACACTGAAGCTTTCTTT. This translates into CSASGLQLNTEAFF.

The rearrangement uses TRBV3-1 (or the pseudogene TRBV3-2) and TRBJ2-1; D possibly corresponds to TRBD1 (5 bases). This CDR3 has 11 residues. CDR1 LGHDT and CDR2 YNNKEL come from the germline V gene (reference sequence). Trimming removed 4 bases from V and 10 bases from J, with 8 bases in between. The CDR3 DNA is TGTGCCAGCAGCCTATGGGGCGAGCAGTTCTTC. Translation: CASSLWGEQFF.

V gene TRBV7-9 combines with J gene TRBJ2-4, with unresolved D. V lost 3 bases and J 6 bases, leaving 6 bases between the germline ends. This CDR3 is 12 amino acids long. Germline CDR1 SEHNR, CDR2 FQNEAQ (reference sequence). In DNA, the CDR3 is TGTGCCAGCAGCTTTGGGCCAAACATTCAGTACTTC. Encoded protein: CASSFGPNIQYF.

The rearrangement joins TRBV19 to TRBJ1-2; no firm D call. This CDR3 has 14 amino acids. The V gene's germline CDR1 is LNHDA and CDR2 SQIVND (reference sequence). V was clipped by 6 bases and J by 4 bases, with 15 bases between them. Written as DNA, the CDR3 is TGTGCCAGTAGGGGAGACCCGGGCCTCTATGGCTACACCTTC. Protein sequence: CASRGDPGLYGYTF.

The rearrangement joins TRBV7-9 to TRBJ1-4; possible D gene TRBD1, 6 bases. The germline CDR1 and CDR2 sequences are SEHNR and FQNEAQ (reference sequence). CDR3 length: 14 amino acids. With 2 bases removed from V and 5 bases from J, the gap between germline ends came to 9 bases. The CDR3 bases are TGTGCCAGCAGCTTATTGGGGGCGAATGAAAAACTGTTTTTT. This codes for CASSLLGANEKLFF.

The chain couples TRBV15 to TRBJ1-2; 7 bases are a match to TRBD1. The CDR3 length is 16 residues. The ends lost 0 bases at V and 3 bases at J; junction bases unmatched: 7. CDR1 is LNHNV, CDR2 YYDKDF, per germline (reference sequence). CDR3 residues: CATSRDHYRGDYGYTF. The CDR3 bases are TGTGCCACCAGCAGAGATCATTACAGGGGAGACTATGGCTACACCTTC.

The V gene is TRBV28, the J gene TRBJ2-7; 9 nucleotides align to TRBD2. J gave up 4 bases and V 2 bases, and 3 bases lay outside the gene matches. This CDR3 is 14 amino acids long. CDR1 is MDHEN and CDR2 is SYDVKM in the germline V gene. CDR3 sequence reads: CASSLRRGGYEQYF. CDR3 DNA sequence: TGTGCCAGCAGTTTAAGGCGGGGGGGGTACGAGCAGTACTTC.

CDR3 region: CASSSTTGIEHEQYF. DNA for the CDR3: TGTGCCAGCAGTTCGACAACAGGGATTGAGCACGAGCAGTACTTC. The J gene is TRBJ2-7, the V gene TRBV6-6; the D gene is possibly TRBD1 (6 bases). Germline CDR1 reads MNHNY; CDR2 reads SVGAGI (reference sequence). The CDR3 sequence is 15 residues long. Between the trimmed V and J ends, which lost 4 bases and 5 bases, there was a span of 18 bases.

This sequence joins TRBV7-8 and TRBJ1-6; 10 bases are a match to TRBD1. This CDR3 spans 17 amino acids. The germline CDR1 and CDR2 sequences are SGHVS and FQNEAQ. V dropped 5 bases and J dropped 7; count of bases not matched to a gene: 11. CDR3 in amino acids: CASSPDRGSRKNSPLHF. DNA of the CDR3: TGTGCCAGCAGCCCGGACAGGGGGAGCCGAAAAAATTCACCCCTCCACTTT.

The gene calls are TRBV13 and TRBJ2-3; 10 bases agree with TRBD2. This CDR3 is 17 amino acids long. The germline CDR1 and CDR2 sequences are PRHDT and FYEKMQ (reference sequence). V gave up 5 bases and J gave up 2 bases; unmatched junction bases: 10. The DNA of the CDR3 is TGTGCCAGCAGCCCCCCTAGCGGGGGCCCCAACACAGATACGCAGTATTTT. The encoded protein is CASSPPSGGPNTDTQYF. Variable domain in full (rest from reference TRBV13 and TRBJ2-3): AAGVIQSPRHLIKEKRETATLKCYPIPRHDTVYWYQQGPGQDPQFLISFYEKMQSDKGSIPDRFSAQQFSDYHSELNMSSLELGDSALYFCASSPPSGGPNTDTQYFGPGTRLTVL.

The rearrangement links TRBV5-6 to TRBJ1-5, with D perhaps matching TRBD1 (6 bases). Germline loops: CDR1 SGHDT, CDR2 YYEEEE. The length of the CDR3 is 14 residues. Trimming took off 3 bases at V and 3 bases at J, with 10 bases between the two ends. The chain's CDR3 is CASSSVGANQPQHF. The CDR3 DNA reads as TGTGCCAGCAGCTCGGTGGGGGCCAATCAGCCCCAGCATTTT.

This chain links TRBV28 with TRBJ1-5, with D maybe TRBD1 (5 bases). This CDR3 contains 16 residues. Trimming stripped 5 bases from V and 3 bases from J, with 17 bases between. Germline V CDR1 and CDR2: MDHEN, SYDVKM. CDR3 bases: TGTGCCAGCAGTCCGGGGGACCGGGGTTACAATCAGCCCCAGCATTTT. This codes for CASSPGDRGYNQPQHF.

The chain employs TRBV28 and TRBJ2-1, with 8 bases aligning to TRBD1. CDR1 and CDR2 from the germline V gene are MDHEN and SYDVKM. This CDR3 has 15 amino acids. J was trimmed by 4 bases and V by 5 bases; bases with no gene match: 7. The CDR3 DNA sequence: TGTGCCAGCAGTCTGACAGGGGCTTCATACAATGAGCAGTTCTTC. It encodes CASSLTGASYNEQFF.

V gene TRBV28 combines with J gene TRBJ1-5; 9 bases match TRBD1. Germline CDR1 reads MDHEN; CDR2 reads SYDVKM. Trimming took 2 bases from V and 0 from J; bases not matched to a gene: 11. This CDR3 contains 19 residues. The CDR3 loop is CASSLHLSQGALSNQPQHF. DNA of the CDR3: TGTGCCAGCAGTTTACACCTCTCACAGGGGGCGCTTAGCAATCAGCCCCAGCATTTT.

The gene calls are TRBV27 and TRBJ2-5, with D tentatively TRBD1 (5 bases). The V end lost 5 bases, the J end lost 4 bases, and 11 bases lay between the germline ends. CDR1 MNHEY and CDR2 SMNVEV come from the germline V gene (reference sequence). The CDR3 is 13 residues long. The CDR3 DNA reads TGTGCCAGCAGTCCCCAAGGGGCAGAGACCCAGTACTTC. Protein: CASSPQGAETQYF.

V usage is TRBV29-1 and J usage is TRBJ1-1; 7 bases align to TRBD1. The CDR3 is 13 residues long. In germline, CDR1 is SQVTM, CDR2 ANQGSEA. With V trimmed by 8 bases and J by 3 bases, 9 bases remained unmatched. CDR3: CSTMRGPDTEAFF. The CDR3 region has the DNA TGCAGCACTATGAGGGGGCCGGACACTGAAGCTTTCTTT.

The chain recombines TRBV19 with TRBJ1-1; D unclear. The CDR3 is 13 amino acids. CDR1 and CDR2 (germline): LNHDA, SQIVND (reference sequence). The V end lost 5 bases, the J end lost 0 bases, and 7 bases lay between the germline ends. CDR3 DNA: TGTGCCAGTAGTGTCCAGTTGAACACTGAAGCTTTCTTT. Translation gives CASSVQLNTEAFF.

This clone was found once. This CDR3 reads CASSSKLPYTGGGQRPQHF. The CDR3 DNA reads TGTGCCAGCAGTTCCAAACTACCGTACACAGGGGGCGGGCAACGGCCCCAGCATTTT. This sequence joins TRBV27 and TRBJ1-5; 9 bases map to TRBD1. This CDR3 region has 19 residues. Germline V gene lookup returns CDR1 MNHEY and CDR2 SMNVEV (reference sequence). J gave up 9 bases and V 4 bases, and 22 bases lay outside the gene matches.

This clone was seen a few times. J is TRBJ1-2 and V is TRBV7-8; 7 positions match TRBD1. The length of the CDR3 is 16 residues. Germline CDR1 reads SGHVS; CDR2 reads FQNEAQ. The ends lost 0 bases at V and 7 bases at J; junction bases unmatched: 11. The CDR3 protein is CASSLAPGTVLGGYTF. In DNA, the CDR3 is TGTGCCAGCAGCTTAGCTCCCGGGACAGTTCTTGGTGGCTACACCTTC.

This clone was picked up a small number of times. The chain carries TRBV7-2 and TRBJ1-3; D perhaps matches TRBD1 (5 bases). The CDR3 is made up of 16 amino acids. CDR1 and CDR2 (germline): SGHTA, FQGNSA. Trimming removed 2 bases at V and 0 bases at J, with 11 bases between. CDR3 nucleotide sequence: TGTGCCAGCAGCTTACATCAGGGCTTCTCTGGAAACACCATATATTTT. Residues: CASSLHQGFSGNTIYF.

This clone has only a few counts. V is TRBV11-2 and J is TRBJ1-2, with a tentative D call TRBD1 (5 bases). Germline V gene data show CDR1 as SGHAT and CDR2 as FQNNGV. Trimming took off 0 bases at V and 8 bases at J, with 13 bases between the two ends. The CDR3 consists of 14 residues. This chain's CDR3 is CASSLEAGPGGYTF. The CDR3 DNA is TGTGCCAGCAGCTTAGAGGCAGGGCCGGGCGGCTACACCTTC.

This sequence joins TRBV7-2 and TRBJ2-1; 9 positions match TRBD1. The germline V gene has CDR1 SGHTA and CDR2 FQGNSA. The CDR3 loop spans 15 amino acids. After removal of 3 bases from V and 3 bases from J, the junction contained 3 bases not matched to a gene. The CDR3 bases are TGTGCCAGCAGCTTCACAGGGGGCATCTACAATGAGCAGTTCTTC. Translating gives CASSFTGGIYNEQFF.

CDR3 coding DNA: TGTGCCAGCAGCTTAAGGCGACAGGGAAGTCAGCCCCAGCATTTT. Protein: CASSLRRQGSQPQHF. The chain couples TRBV7-2 to TRBJ1-5; 7 bases line up with TRBD1. J was trimmed by 6 bases and V by 2 bases; bases with no gene match: 7. Germline CDR1 and CDR2: SGHTA and FQGNSA. CDR3 size: 15 residues.

The chain recombines TRBV27 with TRBJ2-7, with D tentatively TRBD2 (5 bases). The CDR3 has 16 residues. CDR1 and CDR2 from the germline V gene are MNHEY and SMNVEV (reference sequence). Trimming shortened V by 7 bases and J by 2 bases, and 21 bases separated the two germline ends. The CDR3 DNA reads as TGTGCCAGCACCCCAGACGGGAACTTTCCAGCCTACGAGCAGTACTTC. Residues: CASTPDGNFPAYEQYF.

The gene calls are TRBV6-1 and TRBJ2-7; possible D gene TRBD1, 6 bases. The CDR3 is 14 residues long. Trimming pared 3 bases from V and 3 bases from J, leaving 12 bases between. Germline CDR1 reads MNHNS; CDR2 reads SASEGT. The CDR3 DNA sequence: TGTGCCAGCAGTGACGAACAGGGCGGCTACGAGCAGTACTTC. It translates to CASSDEQGGYEQYF.

This chain connects TRBV27 to TRBJ2-1, with TRBD1 as a possible D gene (7 bases). V shed 8 bases and J shed 10 bases, with 12 bases lying between them. CDR1 is MNHEY and CDR2 is SMNVEV in the germline V gene (reference sequence). This CDR3 is built from 11 residues. As DNA, the CDR3 is TGTGCCAGCGGCAGGGGGGACGAGCAGTTCTTC. Encoded protein: CASGRGDEQFF.

The chain uses TRBV10-3 and TRBJ2-5; tentative D call: TRBD1 (5 bases). From germline, CDR1 is ENHRY and CDR2 SYGVKD. Trimming removed 3 bases at V and 5 bases at J, with 10 bases between. This CDR3 is built from 13 residues. CDR3 amino acids: CAISEPNRETQYF. The DNA of the CDR3 is TGTGCCATCAGTGAACCGAACAGGGAGACCCAGTACTTC.